The clone carrying this TCR beta chain was observed many times. This record belongs to a study of neurological immune-mediated disorders. Via MiXCR, TCRdb re-called the 5' RACE reads, giving one row per CDR3 protein. The table shows about 53,000 distinct CDR3 sequences, with 3.5% occurring only once. This CDR3 region has 16 residues. V trimming: 2 bases; J trimming: 4 bases; junction bases outside the gene matches: 9. The germline V gene has CDR1 SGDLS and CDR2 YYNGEE. This TCR came from a woman in her 30s with multiple sclerosis. V and J are TRBV9 and TRBJ2-3; 8 bases line up with TRBD2. The sample was PBMCs. DNA for the CDR3: TGTGCCAGCAGCGTCGGCGCCACTAGCGGAGCAGATACGCAGTATTTT. Translated, it gives CASSVGATSGADTQYF.